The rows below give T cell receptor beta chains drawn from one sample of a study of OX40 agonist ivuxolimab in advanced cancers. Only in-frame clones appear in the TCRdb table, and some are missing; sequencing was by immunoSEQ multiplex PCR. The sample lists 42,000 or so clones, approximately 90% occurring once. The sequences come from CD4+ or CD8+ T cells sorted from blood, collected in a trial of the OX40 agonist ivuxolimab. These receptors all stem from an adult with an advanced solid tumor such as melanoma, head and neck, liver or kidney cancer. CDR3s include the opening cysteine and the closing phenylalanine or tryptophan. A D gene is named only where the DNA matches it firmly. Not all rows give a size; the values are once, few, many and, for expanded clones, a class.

cdr3_aa: CAWILTGVAGANVLTF
clone_size: -
d_call: -
v_call: TRBV30
j_call: TRBJ2-6

cdr3_aa: CASSQTLEGKNIQYF
clone_size: -
d_call: -
v_call: TRBV4-1
j_call: TRBJ2-4

cdr3_aa: CASSFRTANYGYTF
clone_size: few
d_call: -
v_call: TRBV5-1
j_call: TRBJ1-2

cdr3_aa: CASSFQLQETQYF
clone_size: -
d_call: -
v_call: TRBV5-4
j_call: TRBJ2-5

cdr3_aa: CASSETPGRTNTEAFF
clone_size: -
d_call: -
v_call: TRBV28
j_call: TRBJ1-1

cdr3_aa: CASSSAGVPGNEQYF
clone_size: -
d_call: TRBD2
v_call: TRBV27
j_call: TRBJ2-7

cdr3_aa: CASRGSAGGGEQYF
clone_size: -
d_call: TRBD2
v_call: TRBV6-5
j_call: TRBJ2-7

cdr3_aa: CASSNQGYTEAFF
clone_size: -
d_call: -
v_call: TRBV2
j_call: TRBJ1-1

cdr3_aa: CASSRGVRDTQYF
clone_size: -
d_call: -
v_call: TRBV10-1
j_call: TRBJ2-3

cdr3_aa: CASSLTGNDRNF
clone_size: few
d_call: TRBD1
v_call: TRBV4-1
j_call: TRBJ2-4

cdr3_aa: CASRGGQGASGELFF
clone_size: -
d_call: TRBD1
v_call: TRBV6-5
j_call: TRBJ2-2

cdr3_aa: CASSDRGQDQETQYF
clone_size: -
d_call: TRBD1
v_call: TRBV28
j_call: TRBJ2-5

cdr3_aa: CASSIAMRARDTEAFF
clone_size: -
d_call: -
v_call: TRBV19
j_call: TRBJ1-1

cdr3_aa: CASSAGNSNQPQHF
clone_size: few
d_call: -
v_call: TRBV2
j_call: TRBJ1-5

cdr3_aa: CASSYSVVATNEKLFF
clone_size: -
d_call: -
v_call: TRBV6-6
j_call: TRBJ1-4

cdr3_aa: CASSGLAGATETQYF
clone_size: -
d_call: TRBD2
v_call: TRBV2
j_call: TRBJ2-5

cdr3_aa: CASSPNSGLYETQYF
clone_size: -
d_call: TRBD2
v_call: TRBV18
j_call: TRBJ2-5

cdr3_aa: CASSLGTEETQYF
clone_size: -
d_call: -
v_call: TRBV5-1
j_call: TRBJ2-5

cdr3_aa: CSAWGNNEQFF
clone_size: -
d_call: -
v_call: TRBV20-1
j_call: TRBJ2-1

cdr3_aa: CASSQSNREGGYTF
clone_size: -
d_call: -
v_call: TRBV23-1
j_call: TRBJ1-2

cdr3_aa: CASSSNSGGSTGELFF
clone_size: once
d_call: TRBD2
v_call: TRBV7-9
j_call: TRBJ2-2

cdr3_aa: CASSPGTGQAEQYF
clone_size: -
d_call: TRBD1
v_call: TRBV5-1
j_call: TRBJ2-7

cdr3_aa: CAISSANYGYTF
clone_size: -
d_call: -
v_call: TRBV6-1
j_call: TRBJ1-2

cdr3_aa: CASSLAGVVDTQYF
clone_size: -
d_call: -
v_call: TRBV7-3
j_call: TRBJ2-3

cdr3_aa: CASSLGQGYGYTF
clone_size: -
d_call: TRBD1
v_call: TRBV28
j_call: TRBJ1-2

cdr3_aa: CASSGGGVGETQYF
clone_size: -
d_call: TRBD2
v_call: TRBV5-4
j_call: TRBJ2-5

cdr3_aa: CASSLGEGFGYTF
clone_size: -
d_call: -
v_call: TRBV7-3
j_call: TRBJ1-2

cdr3_aa: CAISEGQANQPQHF
clone_size: -
d_call: TRBD1
v_call: TRBV10-3
j_call: TRBJ1-5

cdr3_aa: CASRPRQGSYEQYF
clone_size: -
d_call: TRBD1
v_call: TRBV6-4
j_call: TRBJ2-7

cdr3_aa: CASSVSVSGGSYEQYF
clone_size: -
d_call: -
v_call: TRBV9
j_call: TRBJ2-7

cdr3_aa: CASSLVAGGDNEQFF
clone_size: -
d_call: TRBD2
v_call: TRBV5-1
j_call: TRBJ2-1

cdr3_aa: CASSLILAGGETQYF
clone_size: -
d_call: TRBD2
v_call: TRBV7-9
j_call: TRBJ2-5

cdr3_aa: CASSLRQATNTEAFF
clone_size: -
d_call: -
v_call: TRBV5-6
j_call: TRBJ1-1

cdr3_aa: CASGGGSSGNTIYF
clone_size: -
d_call: -
v_call: TRBV28
j_call: TRBJ1-3

cdr3_aa: CASSERVRGPQHF
clone_size: -
d_call: -
v_call: TRBV10-1
j_call: TRBJ1-5

cdr3_aa: CASAEGQQETQYF
clone_size: -
d_call: -
v_call: TRBV7-2
j_call: TRBJ2-5

cdr3_aa: CASSRTSGGAFNEQFF
clone_size: -
d_call: TRBD2
v_call: TRBV5-1
j_call: TRBJ2-1

cdr3_aa: CASSSNRGLPYGYTF
clone_size: -
d_call: TRBD1
v_call: TRBV6-5
j_call: TRBJ1-2

cdr3_aa: CASSQGTGVHTQYF
clone_size: -
d_call: TRBD1
v_call: TRBV4-1
j_call: TRBJ2-3

cdr3_aa: CASSLDFYEQYF
clone_size: -
d_call: -
v_call: TRBV21-1
j_call: TRBJ2-7

cdr3_aa: CASSPRADATNEKLFF
clone_size: -
d_call: -
v_call: TRBV4-1
j_call: TRBJ1-4

cdr3_aa: CASSPSELETQYF
clone_size: once
d_call: -
v_call: TRBV7-9
j_call: TRBJ2-5

cdr3_aa: CASSYRGGNTEAFF
clone_size: -
d_call: TRBD1
v_call: TRBV5-1
j_call: TRBJ1-1

cdr3_aa: CASSGTSGRTDTQYF
clone_size: -
d_call: TRBD2
v_call: TRBV5-4
j_call: TRBJ2-3

cdr3_aa: CASSYRTGVEAFF
clone_size: few
d_call: TRBD1
v_call: TRBV6-7
j_call: TRBJ1-1

cdr3_aa: CASSLFATNEKLFF
clone_size: -
d_call: -
v_call: TRBV7-2
j_call: TRBJ1-4

cdr3_aa: CASSEGARVYEQYF
clone_size: -
d_call: -
v_call: TRBV6-1
j_call: TRBJ2-7

cdr3_aa: CASSLSPSDTRANVLTF
clone_size: -
d_call: -
v_call: TRBV28
j_call: TRBJ2-6

cdr3_aa: CASSLQHFYEQYF
clone_size: -
d_call: -
v_call: TRBV5-1
j_call: TRBJ2-7

cdr3_aa: CSFIRAYTDTQYF
clone_size: -
d_call: -
v_call: TRBV29-1
j_call: TRBJ2-3